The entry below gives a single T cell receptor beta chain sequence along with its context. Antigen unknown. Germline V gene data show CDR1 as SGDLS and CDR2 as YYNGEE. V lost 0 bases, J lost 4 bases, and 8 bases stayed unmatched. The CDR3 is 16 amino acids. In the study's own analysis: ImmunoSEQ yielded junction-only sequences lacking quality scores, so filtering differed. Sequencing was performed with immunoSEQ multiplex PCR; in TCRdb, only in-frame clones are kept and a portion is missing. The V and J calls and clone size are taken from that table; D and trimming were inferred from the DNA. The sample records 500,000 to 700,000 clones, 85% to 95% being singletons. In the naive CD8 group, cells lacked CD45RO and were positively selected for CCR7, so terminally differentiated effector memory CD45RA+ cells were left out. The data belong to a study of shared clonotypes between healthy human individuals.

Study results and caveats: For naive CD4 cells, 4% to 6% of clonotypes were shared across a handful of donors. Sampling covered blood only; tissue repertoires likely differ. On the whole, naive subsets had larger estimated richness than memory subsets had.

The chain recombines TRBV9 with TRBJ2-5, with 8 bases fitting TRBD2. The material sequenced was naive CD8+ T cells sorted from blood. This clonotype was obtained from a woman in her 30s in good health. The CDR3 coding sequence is TGTGCCAGCAGCGTAGAAAGCGGGAGTCGGGGAGAGACCCAGTACTTC. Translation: CASSVESGSRGETQYF.